This T cell receptor beta chain was recovered during a study of OX40 agonist ivuxolimab in advanced cancers. In the study overall: Each dose-escalation patient presented with hepatocellular carcinoma, melanoma, renal cell or head and neck cancer.

The CDR3 has 12 residues. V shed 7 bases and J 7 bases; nucleotides not matched to a gene: 6. Germline V gene data show CDR1 as WSHSY and CDR2 as SAAADI. Sequencing was performed with immunoSEQ multiplex PCR; in TCRdb, only in-frame clones are kept and a portion is missing. Here the sample spans approximately 54,000 clones, approximately 90% being singletons. The V call is TRBV10-2, the J call TRBJ1-1; 7 nucleotides line up with TRBD1. The clonotype was recovered from an adult with an advanced solid tumor such as melanoma, head and neck, liver or kidney cancer. This sample comprised CD4+ or CD8+ T cells sorted from blood, obtained in a trial of the OX40 agonist ivuxolimab. The CDR3, as DNA: TGCGCCAGCACCTCAGGGGGAGTTGAAGCTTTCTTT. Protein: CASTSGGVEAFF.